At least ten counts were recorded for the clone carrying this T cell receptor beta chain. Amplification of TCR beta CDR3 regions used RNA transcripts. HTBI-primed RT-PCR formed the first round, and a multiplex PCR formed the second. TCRdb recomputed calls from the multiplex PCR reads with MiXCR, one row per CDR3 protein. The sample lists more than 1,000,000 distinct CDR3 sequences, about 40% occurring once. Uncontrolled infections, other autoimmune diseases, pregnancy or lactation barred patients from enrollment. This sample is drawn from a study of Graves' ophthalmopathy and Graves' hyperthyroidism. V lost 2 bases and J lost 4; bases outside the gene matches: 6. The CDR3 length is 16 residues. Germline V lookup: CDR1 SGDLS, CDR2 YYNGEE.

This clonotype was obtained from an adult man with Graves' hyperthyroidism. The sample comprised peripheral blood or thyroid tissue (not recorded which). The chain uses TRBV9 and TRBJ1-3, with 10 bases identical to TRBD1. CDR3 in amino acids: CASSVAGQGSGNTIYF. The CDR3 region has the DNA TGTGCCAGCAGCGTTGCGGGACAGGGGTCGGGAAACACCATATATTTT.